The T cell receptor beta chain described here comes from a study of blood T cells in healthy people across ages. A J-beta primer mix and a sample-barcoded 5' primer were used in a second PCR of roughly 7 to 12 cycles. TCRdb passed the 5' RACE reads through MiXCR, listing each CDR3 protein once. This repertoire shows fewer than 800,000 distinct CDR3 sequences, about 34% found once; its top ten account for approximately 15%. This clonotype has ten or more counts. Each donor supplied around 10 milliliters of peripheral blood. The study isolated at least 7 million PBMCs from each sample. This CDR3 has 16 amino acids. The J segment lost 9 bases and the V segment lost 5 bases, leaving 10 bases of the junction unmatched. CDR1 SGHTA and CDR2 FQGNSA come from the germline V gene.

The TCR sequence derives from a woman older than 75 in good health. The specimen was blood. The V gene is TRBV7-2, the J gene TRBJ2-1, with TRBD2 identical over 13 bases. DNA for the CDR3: TGTGCCAGCAGCACCCGGACTAGCGGGGGAACTGGTGAGCAGTTCTTC. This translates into CASSTRTSGGTGEQFF.